The 9 T cell receptor beta chains below were found in one sample sequenced in a study of naive and memory T cell subsets. The beta constant-region primer was an equimolar mix of two oligonucleotides covering TRBC1 and TRBC2. The ligated cDNA underwent four PCR rounds using SP2 and nested alpha and beta constant-region primers. A single record per CDR3 protein comes from TCRdb applying MiXCR to the UMI-ligation and nested PCR reads. The data hold approximately 16,000 distinct CDR3 sequences, with approximately 8.6% observed a single time. Sequencing was done on a sample of central memory CD8+ T cells from blood. The receptors were sampled from a human donor in good health.

CDR3 DNA sequence: TGTGCCAGCAGCCCCCGACAGGGGGCGTTGACAGATACGCAGTATTTT. It is translated as CASSPRQGALTDTQYF. The chain is built from TRBV11-3 and TRBJ2-3, with 10 bases aligning to TRBD1. Germline values: CDR1 SGHNT, CDR2 YENEEA. The CDR3 totals 16 residues. The junction had 8 bases not matched to a gene; V was cut back by 5 bases and J by 3 bases.

This chain uses TRBV20-1 with TRBJ1-3; 7 bases agree with TRBD1. This CDR3 spans 14 amino acids. Germline V lookup: CDR1 DFQATT, CDR2 SNEGSKA (reference sequence). The V segment lost 4 bases and the J segment 4 bases; nucleotides outside the gene matches: 7. The CDR3 here is CSATHHRGGNTIYF. CDR3 bases: TGCAGTGCTACTCACCACAGGGGCGGAAACACCATATATTTT.

The chain carries TRBV3-1 and TRBJ2-1, with TRBD2 matching over 14 bases. After removal of 0 bases from V and 7 bases from J, the junction contained 5 bases not matched to a gene. Germline V gene data show CDR1 as LGHDT and CDR2 as YNNKEL (reference sequence). This CDR3 comprises 17 residues. The CDR3 coding sequence is TGTGCCAGCAGCCAAGATCGTCGACTAGCGGGAGGGAATGAGCAGTTCTTC. This encodes CASSQDRRLAGGNEQFF.

This clonotype was detected a few times. This chain uses TRBV12-3 or TRBV12-4 with TRBJ2-7; D gene ambiguous. This CDR3 is built from 13 residues. V was pared by 8 bases and J by 3 bases, with 14 bases between. The CDR3 DNA reads TGTGCCAGCGGCGGTCCGCTCCACTACGAGCAGTACTTC. Translation gives CASGGPLHYEQYF.

The rearrangement uses TRBV12-3 or TRBV12-4 and TRBJ1-3; D not certain. CDR3 length: 11 residues. V shed 5 bases and J shed 2 bases, with 1 base lying between them. Here the CDR3 DNA reads TGTGCCAGCAGTGCTGGAAACACCATATATTTT. Translation gives CASSAGNTIYF.

In this sample, this clonotype turned up a few times. The chain recombines TRBV27 with TRBJ2-7, with D possibly being TRBD1 (5 bases). The CDR3 is 14 residues long. V was cut by 1 base and J by 5 bases, with 12 bases left in between. Germline-derived CDR1 and CDR2 are MNHEY and SMNVEV (reference sequence). This CDR3 is CASSLWQGHHEQYF. DNA of the CDR3: TGTGCCAGCAGTTTATGGCAGGGTCACCACGAGCAGTACTTC.

This clonotype was seen at least ten times. In nucleotides, the CDR3 is TGTGCCAGCAGCTTAGCGTTTTGGCAGAGAACTAGCTATAATTCACCCCTCCACTTT. This codes for CASSLAFWQRTSYNSPLHF. The chain joins TRBV7-8 to TRBJ1-6, with unresolved D. The CDR3 is 19 residues long. V lost 0 bases and J lost 3, with 18 bases in between. CDR1 SGHVS and CDR2 FQNEAQ come from the germline V gene.

Many counts were recorded for this clonotype. This chain joins TRBV20-1 and TRBJ1-1; D gene uncertain. The V end lost 6 bases, the J end lost 0 bases, and 14 bases lay between the germline ends. This CDR3 region has 14 residues. The germline V gene has CDR1 DFQATT and CDR2 SNEGSKA (reference sequence). CDR3 bases: TGCAGTGCAAAATTAGACATATTGAACACTGAAGCTTTCTTT. Its protein is CSAKLDILNTEAFF.

This clonotype was counted a few times. V is TRBV2 and J is TRBJ1-3; D might be TRBD1 (6 bases). This CDR3 has 14 residues. Germline CDR1 reads SNHLY; CDR2 reads FYNNEI. Trimming left V 8 bases short and J 0 bases short, with 11 bases between. The CDR3 region has the DNA TGTGCCAGCGGGGGCTCCAACTCTGGAAACACCATATATTTT. Residues: CASGGSNSGNTIYF.